This T cell receptor (beta chain) was recorded in a study of control samples from healthy donors and cancer patients (dated by TCRdb to about 2020). Via the germline V gene, CDR1 is SGHAT and CDR2 FQNNGV. The CDR3 starts with the cysteine, ends with the phenylalanine, and has 17 residues. The CDR3 DNA has 51 bases and is translated from base 1. The junction carries 16 bases between V and J, which are trimmed by 4 bases and 0 bases respectively. The library was generated by the immunoSEQ multiplex PCR assay. Imported from immuneACCESS, the table was reduced by TCRdb to in-frame sequences with V and J called. These copies leave out some clones; in studies compared against another copy, an unresolved V gene accounts for under half, and the cause of the remainder is not known. In all, the sample holds 25,000 to 35,000 clones, and roughly 91% of those were seen once. The leading ten clones occupy approximately 12% of the sample.

Turning to this clone: What antigen it recognizes has not been identified. Base qualities are not recorded, but no much larger clone differs from it by a single base.

The sequence derives from a man in his fifties with lung cancer. The sequenced sample consisted of PBMCs. This sequence uses TRBV11-2 and TRBJ1-3; the D gene identity is not certain. CDR3 region: CASSSLGRVPSGNTIYF. The nucleotide sequence is given as TGTGCCAGCAGCTCTCTTGGGAGGGTTCCCTCTGGAAACACCATATATTTT.